This T cell receptor beta chain was documented in a study of blood T cell repertoires in COVID-19. Study details: Some COVID-19 samples were acute and others convalescent; all came from the United States, Italy and Spain. PBMCs, B-cell-depleted T cells, or T cells were the source of the cDNA or gDNA that made up the material.

The authors' processing: Nucleated cell number was recorded as an estimate derived from reference gene primer amplification. The table came from immunoSEQ multiplex PCR; TCRdb's copy has only in-frame clones and leaves some out. V and J calls and clone size come straight from that table; D and trimming were deduced from the DNA. The table has about 670,000 clones, 85% to 90% seen once. This sequence was found in a woman between 18 and 29 years old with acute or convalescent COVID-19. Sequenced input: peripheral blood.

The CDR3 region is CASSLMEGSYGYTF. For the CDR3, the DNA is TGTGCCAGCAGCTTGATGGAGGGCAGCTATGGCTACACCTTC. The rearrangement links TRBV7-9 to TRBJ1-2; D gene ambiguous. Germline V gene lookup returns CDR1 SEHNR and CDR2 FQNEAQ (reference sequence). V was pared by 3 bases and J by 4 bases, with 12 bases between. This CDR3 contains 14 residues.